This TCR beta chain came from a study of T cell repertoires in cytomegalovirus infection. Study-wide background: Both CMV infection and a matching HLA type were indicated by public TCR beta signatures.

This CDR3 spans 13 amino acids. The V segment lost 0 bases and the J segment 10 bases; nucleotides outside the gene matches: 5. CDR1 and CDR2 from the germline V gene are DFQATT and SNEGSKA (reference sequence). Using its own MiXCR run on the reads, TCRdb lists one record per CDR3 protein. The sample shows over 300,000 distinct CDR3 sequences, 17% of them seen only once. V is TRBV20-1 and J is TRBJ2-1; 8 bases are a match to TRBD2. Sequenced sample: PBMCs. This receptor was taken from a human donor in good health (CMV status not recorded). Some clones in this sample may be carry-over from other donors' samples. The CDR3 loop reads CSAREVGGVEQFF. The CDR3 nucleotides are TGCAGTGCTAGAGAGGTCGGGGGGGTCGAGCAGTTCTTC.